These 30 T cell receptor beta chains were all obtained from the same sample, sequenced in a study of human CD4 T cells and Enterobacteriaceae. TCRdb's copy holds only in-frame clones and misses some; the assay was immunoSEQ multiplex PCR. The sample has tens of thousands of clones; about four fifths are singletons. Sorting took every CD4+ cell except CD45RA+CCR7+CD95- naive cells, reaching over 95% purity. The sample consisted of memory CD4+ T cells from blood. Receptors were obtained from a human donor in good health.

Only one count was recorded for this clone. J is TRBJ2-7 and V is TRBV5-1, with unresolved D. V was clipped by 7 bases and J by 2 bases, with 19 bases between them. The CDR3 is 15 amino acids. From germline, CDR1 is SGHRS and CDR2 YFSETQ. The CDR3 nucleotides read TGCGCCAGCGCCAGCGCCCGAATGGAGACCTACGAGCAGTACTTC. It specifies CASASARMETYEQYF.

The chain recombines TRBV5-1 with TRBJ1-2; 7 bases match TRBD1. J was trimmed by 4 bases and V by 0 bases; bases with no gene match: 6. Germline CDR1 reads SGHRS; CDR2 reads YFSETQ. The CDR3 has 15 amino acids. CDR3 residues: CASSLEGGGPYGYTF. CDR3 coding DNA: TGCGCCAGCAGCTTGGAAGGAGGGGGCCCCTATGGCTACACCTTC.

This clone was found once. The V call is TRBV5-1, the J call TRBJ2-3; no firm D call. Germline CDR1 reads SGHRS; CDR2 reads YFSETQ. The CDR3 loop spans 18 amino acids. V dropped 0 bases and J dropped 3 bases, with 20 bases sitting between them. The CDR3 bases are TGCGCCAGCAGCTTGGGATTTGCCGGAAATTCCATAACAGATACGCAGTATTTT. As protein: CASSLGFAGNSITDTQYF. Full variable domain (rest looked up from reference TRBV5-1 and TRBJ2-3): KAGVTQTPRYLIKTRGQQVTLSCSPISGHRSVSWYQQTPGQGLQFLFEYFSETQRNKGNFPGRFSGRQFSNSRSEMNVSTLELGDSALYLCASSLGFAGNSITDTQYFGPGTRLTVL.

V usage is TRBV5-4 and J usage is TRBJ2-2; D is undetermined. Germline values: CDR1 SGHNT, CDR2 YYREEE (reference sequence). V shed 0 bases and J shed 1 base, with 7 bases lying between them. The CDR3 length is 15 residues. The CDR3 nucleotides are TGTGCCAGCAGCTTGGGTGTCATGAACACCGGGGAGCTGTTTTTT. Its protein is CASSLGVMNTGELFF.

The genes are TRBV10-3 and TRBJ2-3, with D perhaps being TRBD1 or TRBD2 (6 bases each). Germline CDR1 reads ENHRY; CDR2 reads SYGVKD. The CDR3 is 14 amino acids. V shed 11 bases and J shed 0 bases, with 15 bases lying between them. In DNA form, the CDR3 reads TGTGCCGCCCGGGGGCTGGGCAGCACAGATACGCAGTATTTT. It translates to CAARGLGSTDTQYF.

J is TRBJ1-4 and V is TRBV7-6; D ambiguous. CDR1 is SGHVS and CDR2 is FNYEAQ in the germline V gene. The CDR3 extends over 16 amino acids. V gave up 1 base and J gave up 0 bases, with 9 bases separating them. The CDR3 DNA reads as TGTGCCAGCAGCTTAGGCGGCCTTGCAACTAATGAAAAACTGTTTTTT. Protein product: CASSLGGLATNEKLFF.

The V call is TRBV19, the J call TRBJ1-5; D gene uncertain. Trimming stripped 2 bases from V and 0 bases from J, with 11 bases between. Germline assignment: CDR1 LNHDA and CDR2 SQIVND (reference sequence). The CDR3 length is 16 residues. CDR3 sequence: CASSIRTSFSNQPQHF. In nucleotides, the CDR3 is TGTGCCAGTAGTATACGGACGAGTTTTAGCAATCAGCCCCAGCATTTT.

The chain employs TRBV5-8 and TRBJ2-5, with 9 bases that match TRBD1. Trimming took 2 bases from V and 3 from J; bases not matched to a gene: 5. The CDR3 is 15 amino acids. Germline loops: CDR1 SGHTS, CDR2 YDEGEE. CDR3 region: CASSLGTGLEETQYF. As DNA, the CDR3 is TGTGCCAGCAGCTTAGGGACAGGGTTGGAAGAGACCCAGTACTTC.

V and J are TRBV28 and TRBJ2-5; D gene ambiguous. The CDR3 length is 13 residues. The ends were cut back, 8 bases at V and 5 bases at J, with 15 bases in the middle. Per germline, CDR1 MDHEN and CDR2 SYDVKM. The CDR3 coding sequence is TGTGCCAGCCCACCGTCGGCCCGGGAGACCCAGTACTTC. Protein: CASPPSARETQYF. Looking up the rest from reference TRBV28 and TRBJ2-5 gives the full variable domain: DVKVTQSSRYLVKRTGEKVFLECVQDMDHENMFWYRQDPGLGLRLIYFSYDVKMKEKGDIPEGYSVSREKKERFSLILESASTNQTSMYLCASPPSARETQYFGPGTRLLVL.

The V call is TRBV6-1, the J call TRBJ2-7; possible D gene TRBD1, 6 bases. With 8 bases removed from V and 3 bases from J, the gap between germline ends came to 8 bases. Germline CDR1 MNHNS, CDR2 SASEGT. The length of the CDR3 is 11 residues. This chain's CDR3 is CASLDSYEQYF. In DNA form, the CDR3 reads TGTGCCAGCCTGGACAGCTACGAGCAGTACTTC.

This chain connects TRBV19 to TRBJ2-7, with D unresolved. The CDR3 length is 13 residues. Germline values: CDR1 LNHDA, CDR2 SQIVND (reference sequence). V dropped 3 bases and J dropped 3 bases, with 9 bases sitting between them. The DNA of the CDR3 is TGTGCCAGTAGTATCGGCGCCATCTACGAGCAGTACTTC. It codes for CASSIGAIYEQYF.

The rearrangement uses TRBV27 and TRBJ2-2; 8 positions match TRBD1. The CDR3 consists of 14 residues. V was pared by 4 bases and J by 4 bases, with 2 bases of the junction left unmatched. Germline V lookup: CDR1 MNHEY, CDR2 SMNVEV (reference sequence). This CDR3 is CASSSTGVTGELFF. The CDR3 nucleotides are TGTGCCAGCAGTTCGACAGGGGTCACCGGGGAGCTGTTTTTT.

The V call is TRBV5-1, the J call TRBJ2-5; the match to TRBD2 covers 7 bases. From germline, CDR1 is SGHRS and CDR2 YFSETQ. The CDR3 sequence is 13 residues long. Trimming at V came to 2 bases and at J to 5 bases, leaving 3 bases not matched to a gene. This CDR3 reads CASSLMGGETQYF. CDR3 in DNA: TGCGCCAGCAGCTTAATGGGGGGGGAGACCCAGTACTTC.

The chain combines TRBV5-6 with TRBJ1-1; 7 nucleotides agree with TRBD1. The germline V gene has CDR1 SGHDT and CDR2 YYEEEE. CDR3 length equals 14 residues. J was trimmed by 5 bases and V by 4 bases; bases with no gene match: 8. The CDR3 DNA sequence: TGTGCCAGCAGCCGCAGGGGGGCCTGGACTGAAGCTTTCTTT. Translated, it gives CASSRRGAWTEAFF. The entire variable domain, with the rest obtained from reference TRBV5-6 and TRBJ1-1, is as follows: DAGVTQSPTHLIKTRGQQVTLRCSPKSGHDTVSWYQQALGQGPQFIFQYYEEEERQRGNFPDRFSGHQFPNYSSELNVNALLLGDSALYLCASSRRGAWTEAFFGQGTRLTVV.

V and J are TRBV6-6 and TRBJ2-4; 8 positions match TRBD1. The CDR3 length is 15 residues. V gave up 5 bases and J gave up 0 bases; unmatched junction bases: 3. Germline loops: CDR1 MNHNY, CDR2 SVGAGI (reference sequence). In DNA form, the CDR3 reads TGTGCCAGCAGTCCGACAGGGGAAGCCAAAAACATTCAGTACTTC. As protein: CASSPTGEAKNIQYF.

The chain recombines TRBV30 with TRBJ2-3, with TRBD2 identical over 11 bases. V was clipped by 3 bases and J by 8 bases; unmatched bases: 7. CDR1 is GTSNPN and CDR2 is SVGIG in the germline V gene (reference sequence). The CDR3 is 14 amino acids. CDR3 nucleotide sequence: TGTGCCTGGAGGGAAACCGGGACTAGCGGTACGCAGTATTTT. This translates into CAWRETGTSGTQYF.

CDR3 DNA: TGTGCCAGCAGAAAAAGCTCTGGAAACACCATATATTTT. Residues: CASRKSSGNTIYF. The rearrangement links TRBV28 to TRBJ1-3, with D hard to call. Trimming left V 6 bases short and J 0 bases short, with 6 bases between. Per the germline V gene, CDR1 is MDHEN and CDR2 is SYDVKM. The CDR3 is made up of 13 amino acids. The full variable domain, with the rest looked up from reference TRBV28 and TRBJ1-3, is DVKVTQSSRYLVKRTGEKVFLECVQDMDHENMFWYRQDPGLGLRLIYFSYDVKMKEKGDIPEGYSVSREKKERFSLILESASTNQTSMYLCASRKSSGNTIYFGEGSWLTVV.

This clone was observed a handful of times. The chain employs TRBV5-1 and TRBJ2-1; the match to TRBD2 covers 9 bases. J lost 3 bases, V lost 0 bases, and 1 base had no gene match. Germline values: CDR1 SGHRS, CDR2 YFSETQ. CDR3 size: 15 residues. CDR3 coding DNA: TGCGCCAGCAGCTTGGCTAGCGGGATCTACAATGAGCAGTTCTTC. Translating gives CASSLASGIYNEQFF. The full variable domain, in which reference TRBV5-1 and TRBJ2-1 provide the parts outside the CDR3, is KAGVTQTPRYLIKTRGQQVTLSCSPISGHRSVSWYQQTPGQGLQFLFEYFSETQRNKGNFPGRFSGRQFSNSRSEMNVSTLELGDSALYLCASSLASGIYNEQFFGPGTRLTVL.

The chain couples TRBV11-2 to TRBJ2-1, with 11 bases that match TRBD2. The CDR3 has 16 residues. V dropped 6 bases and J dropped 6; count of bases not matched to a gene: 10. The germline V gene has CDR1 SGHAT and CDR2 FQNNGV. The CDR3 DNA reads TGTGCCAGCAGTTATTGGAGTAGCGGGGGGGCCAATGAGCAGTTCTTC. This gives the protein CASSYWSSGGANEQFF.

The chain has TRBV5-1 and TRBJ1-2, with D possibly being TRBD1 (5 bases). CDR1 is SGHRS and CDR2 is YFSETQ in the germline V gene. The CDR3 consists of 15 residues. Trimming removed 1 base at V and 3 bases at J, with 13 bases between. This CDR3 is CASSLQVGQDYGYTF. CDR3 bases: TGCGCCAGCAGCTTGCAGGTTGGACAAGACTATGGCTACACCTTC. Looking up the rest from reference TRBV5-1 and TRBJ1-2 gives the full variable domain: KAGVTQTPRYLIKTRGQQVTLSCSPISGHRSVSWYQQTPGQGLQFLFEYFSETQRNKGNFPGRFSGRQFSNSRSEMNVSTLELGDSALYLCASSLQVGQDYGYTFGSGTRLTVV.

The chain has TRBV19 and TRBJ1-2, with D perhaps matching TRBD1 (5 bases). CDR3 length: 13 amino acids. V was trimmed by 3 bases and J by 8 bases, leaving 13 bases between them. From germline, CDR1 is LNHDA and CDR2 SQIVND (reference sequence). In DNA form, the CDR3 reads TGTGCCAGTAGTATTGAAGGGCGGGGCGGCTACACCTTC. Translated, it gives CASSIEGRGGYTF.

This chain links TRBV30 with TRBJ1-1; the D is unclear. From germline, CDR1 is GTSNPN and CDR2 SVGIG (reference sequence). Trimming cost V 1 base and J 0 bases, with 9 bases left between them. The CDR3 runs to 14 residues. Here the CDR3 reads CAWSGQLMNTEAFF. CDR3 DNA: TGTGCCTGGAGTGGGCAGCTGATGAACACTGAAGCTTTCTTT.

The V gene is TRBV2, the J gene TRBJ1-5; TRBD1 might be the D (5 bases). The CDR3 sequence is 13 residues long. In germline, CDR1 is SNHLY, CDR2 FYNNEI. V was clipped by 4 bases and J by 6 bases, with 10 bases between them. The CDR3: CASSGQPRQPQHF. CDR3 nucleotides: TGTGCCAGCAGTGGACAGCCTCGTCAGCCCCAGCATTTT.

The J gene is TRBJ2-3, the V gene TRBV29-1, with 8 bases that match TRBD1. The CDR3 spans 13 residues. Germline V lookup: CDR1 SQVTM, CDR2 ANQGSEA. Trimming cost V 3 bases and J 5 bases; bases outside gene matches: 4. The CDR3 here is CSVEVRGRDTQYF. CDR3 DNA sequence: TGCAGCGTTGAGGTCAGGGGGCGAGATACGCAGTATTTT.

This rearrangement joins TRBV18 to TRBJ2-5; a weak D match, TRBD1 (6 bases). The CDR3 sequence is 13 residues long. CDR1 and CDR2 from the germline V gene are KGHSH and LQKENI. Trimming shortened V by 6 bases and J by 3 bases, and 11 bases separated the two germline ends. This CDR3 is CASSSGQKETQYF. For the CDR3, the DNA is TGTGCCAGCTCCAGCGGACAGAAAGAGACCCAGTACTTC.

The chain uses TRBV12-5 and TRBJ2-2; D is ambiguous. The V and J ends lost 2 bases and 1 base respectively, with 2 bases between them. The V gene's germline CDR1 is LGHNT and CDR2 FRNRAP. CDR3 length equals 13 residues. The CDR3 loop reads CASGLRNTGELFF. The DNA of the CDR3 is TGTGCTAGTGGTTTGAGGAACACCGGGGAGCTGTTTTTT.

The chain uses TRBV19 and TRBJ2-7, with 11 bases identical to TRBD2. V shed 7 bases, J shed 5 bases, and the junction held 4 bases outside the gene matches. The CDR3 loop spans 13 amino acids. Germline lookup yields CDR1 LNHDA and CDR2 SQIVND (reference sequence). The CDR3 DNA is TGTGCCAGTAAAACTAGCGGGAGCCACGAGCAGTACTTC. Its protein product is CASKTSGSHEQYF.

This clone appeared a single time. V is TRBV10-1 and J is TRBJ2-2, with D perhaps TRBD1 or TRBD2 (5 bases each). CDR1 is WNHNN, CDR2 SYGVQD, per germline (reference sequence). Trimming left V 7 bases short and J 5 bases short, with 14 bases between. CDR3 size: 14 residues. The CDR3 loop is CASKTGTLTGELFF. The CDR3 bases are TGCGCCAGCAAAACCGGGACGCTAACCGGGGAGCTGTTTTTT.

The rearrangement joins TRBV29-1 to TRBJ1-5; 10 positions match TRBD1. V gave up 6 bases and J gave up 5 bases; unmatched junction bases: 4. This CDR3 region has 13 residues. Germline V gene sequence: CDR1 SQVTM, CDR2 ANQGSEA. The CDR3 reads CSVRTGGDQPQHF. The CDR3 nucleotides read TGCAGCGTCAGGACAGGGGGGGATCAGCCCCAGCATTTT.

This chain joins TRBV9 and TRBJ2-5; 8 bases agree with TRBD2. Losses at the gene ends were 2 bases for V and 5 bases for J; bases not matched to a gene: 8. The CDR3 length is 15 residues. From germline, CDR1 is SGDLS and CDR2 YYNGEE. In nucleotides, the CDR3 is TGTGCCAGCAGCGTCAATAGCGGGGTCCGCGAGACCCAGTACTTC. The encoded protein is CASSVNSGVRETQYF.